This passage covers 28 T cell receptor beta chains from one sample sequenced in a study of OX40 agonist ivuxolimab in advanced cancers. The method was immunoSEQ multiplex PCR; TCRdb's version includes in-frame clones alone and lacks a portion of them. The profile covers 55,000 to 65,000 clones, with approximately 87% appearing a single time and 0.37% taken by the ten largest. Material: CD4+ or CD8+ T cells sorted from blood, obtained in a trial of the OX40 agonist ivuxolimab. These receptor sequences come from an adult with an advanced solid tumor such as melanoma, head and neck, liver or kidney cancer.

The chain links TRBV11-2 to TRBJ2-7, with TRBD2 as a possible D gene (6 bases). The V end lost 6 bases, the J end lost 2 bases, and 14 bases lay between the germline ends. The CDR3 loop spans 14 amino acids. Germline CDR1 and CDR2: SGHAT and FQNNGV. In DNA form, the CDR3 reads TGTGCCAGCAGACCGACTAGAGGTACCTACGAGCAGTACTTC. Translation: CASRPTRGTYEQYF.

This chain uses TRBV14 with TRBJ1-2, with D perhaps matching TRBD1 (6 bases). Germline V gene lookup returns CDR1 SGHDN and CDR2 FVKESK. CDR3 length: 18 residues. V lost 1 base and J lost 3, with 21 bases in between. The CDR3 is CASSQGQLYEGGYYGYTF. DNA of the CDR3: TGTGCCAGCAGCCAAGGACAATTGTACGAGGGGGGATACTATGGCTACACCTTC.

The V call is TRBV27, the J call TRBJ1-2, with 11 bases lining up with TRBD1. Looked up from germline, CDR1 is MNHEY and CDR2 is SMNVEV (reference sequence). CDR3 length: 13 residues. The V segment lost 5 bases and the J segment 6 bases; nucleotides outside the gene matches: 2. The DNA of the CDR3 is TGTGCCAGCAGTGCGGGACAGGGGGATGGCTACACCTTC. This translates into CASSAGQGDGYTF.

The V gene is TRBV5-1, the J gene TRBJ2-5; 9 nucleotides align to TRBD1. Trimming at V came to 4 bases and at J to 4 bases, leaving 8 bases not matched to a gene. The CDR3 runs to 15 residues. The germline V gene encodes CDR1 SGHRS and CDR2 YFSETQ. The CDR3, as DNA: TGCGCCAGCAGCAGGGGACAGGGATTGACAGAGACCCAGTACTTC. Translating gives CASSRGQGLTETQYF.

This chain uses TRBV9 with TRBJ1-2; the match to TRBD1 covers 10 bases. The CDR3 runs 15 residues. Germline CDR1 reads SGDLS; CDR2 reads YYNGEE. Losses at the gene ends were 4 bases for V and 6 bases for J; bases not matched to a gene: 9. This CDR3 reads CASSTHMTGGDGYTF. The CDR3 coding sequence is TGTGCCAGCAGCACCCACATGACAGGGGGCGATGGCTACACCTTC.

In the case of this clone: Different DNA sequences within this sample yield the same CDR3. The chain has TRBV19 and TRBJ2-5; D not resolved. Between the trimmed V and J ends, which lost 3 bases and 4 bases, there was a span of 12 bases. This CDR3 is 14 amino acids long. Germline lookup yields CDR1 LNHDA and CDR2 SQIVND (reference sequence). CDR3: CASSISTGGETQYF. CDR3 DNA sequence: TGTGCCAGTAGTATCTCGACGGGTGGAGAGACCCAGTACTTC.

V and J are TRBV10-3 and TRBJ2-1, with 7 nucleotides matching TRBD1. Germline CDR1 ENHRY, CDR2 SYGVKD. J gave up 0 bases and V 4 bases, and 3 bases lay outside the gene matches. The CDR3 contains 15 residues. CDR3: CAISGQGRSYNEQFF. CDR3 nucleotide sequence: TGTGCCATCAGTGGACAGGGACGCTCCTACAATGAGCAGTTCTTC.

The chain has TRBV7-3 and TRBJ2-3, with TRBD2 matching 11 bases. The CDR3 runs to 15 residues. V was clipped by 3 bases and J by 4 bases; unmatched bases: 3. CDR1 is SGHTA, CDR2 FQGTGA, per germline. The CDR3 reads CASSFLAGGPDTQYF. DNA for the CDR3: TGTGCCAGCAGCTTCCTAGCGGGGGGCCCAGATACGCAGTATTTT.

The chain uses TRBV10-3 and TRBJ2-3; TRBD2 matches at 9 bases. The length of the CDR3 is 15 residues. The V segment lost 2 bases and the J segment 2 bases; nucleotides outside the gene matches: 2. The germline V gene has CDR1 ENHRY and CDR2 SYGVKD. The CDR3 DNA sequence: TGTGCCATCAGTGAGCCTAGCGGGACCACAGATACGCAGTATTTT. Translating gives CAISEPSGTTDTQYF.

V is TRBV2 and J is TRBJ2-7; the D gene is possibly TRBD2 (5 bases). In germline, CDR1 is SNHLY, CDR2 FYNNEI. V was trimmed by 6 bases and J by 2 bases, leaving 14 bases between them. There are 14 residues in the CDR3. As DNA, the CDR3 is TGTGCCAGCAGGGGCAGAGGAGGAACCTACGAGCAGTACTTC. Protein: CASRGRGGTYEQYF.

The CDR3 DNA reads TGTGCCAGCAGTTTGGGGACAGGACCTAATGAAAAACTGTTTTTT. Protein product: CASSLGTGPNEKLFF. The genes are TRBV28 and TRBJ1-4; 8 bases are a match to TRBD1. Germline V CDR1 and CDR2: MDHEN, SYDVKM. The trim removed 3 bases at V and 3 bases at J, leaving 3 bases unmatched. The CDR3 is 15 residues long. Together with reference TRBV28 and TRBJ1-4, the CDR3 gives the full variable domain: DVKVTQSSRYLVKRTGEKVFLECVQDMDHENMFWYRQDPGLGLRLIYFSYDVKMKEKGDIPEGYSVSREKKERFSLILESASTNQTSMYLCASSLGTGPNEKLFFGSGTQLSVL.

This chain links TRBV11-3 with TRBJ2-5; 7 nucleotides align to TRBD1. The V gene end was trimmed by 1 base and the J gene end by 2 bases; junction bases not matched to a gene: 4. There are 15 residues in the CDR3. Germline-derived CDR1 and CDR2 are SGHNT and YENEEA. The CDR3 is CASSLGRQGQETQYF. The CDR3 nucleotides read TGTGCCAGCAGCTTAGGCCGACAGGGACAAGAGACCCAGTACTTC.

CDR3: CASSLPGGSTPDTQYF. CDR3 nucleotides: TGTGCCAGCAGCTTGCCGGGGGGATCCACACCAGATACGCAGTATTTT. This rearrangement joins TRBV7-9 to TRBJ2-3; the match to TRBD2 covers 7 bases. The V gene's germline CDR1 is SEHNR and CDR2 FQNEAQ (reference sequence). After removal of 3 bases from V and 4 bases from J, the junction contained 10 bases not matched to a gene. The CDR3 spans 16 residues.

The rearrangement joins TRBV6-4 to TRBJ1-1; 9 nucleotides match TRBD1. V shed 6 bases and J 0 bases; nucleotides not matched to a gene: 2. Germline V gene lookup returns CDR1 MRHNA and CDR2 SNTAGT. The CDR3 covers 14 residues. The CDR3 DNA is TGTGCCAGCAGACAGGGGGCGATGAACACTGAAGCTTTCTTT. Translation gives CASRQGAMNTEAFF.

The chain uses TRBV19 and TRBJ2-3; the match to TRBD2 covers 7 bases. J was trimmed by 6 bases and V by 9 bases; bases with no gene match: 18. The CDR3 has 16 residues. Per the germline V gene, CDR1 is LNHDA and CDR2 is SQIVND (reference sequence). CDR3 sequence reads: CASSLAGISRGDTQYF. For the CDR3, the DNA is TGTGCCAGCAGCTTGGCCGGGATTTCGCGGGGGGATACGCAGTATTTT.

By share, this clone counts as medium-sized. This chain uses TRBV2 with TRBJ1-5; a weak D match, TRBD1 (5 bases). Trimming removed 7 bases at V and 5 bases at J, with 18 bases between. Germline loops: CDR1 SNHLY, CDR2 FYNNEI. The CDR3 consists of 15 residues. The CDR3 sequence is CASKTGTTSYQPQHF. The CDR3 coding sequence is TGTGCCAGCAAGACCGGGACGACCTCTTATCAGCCCCAGCATTTT.

The gene calls are TRBV7-3 and TRBJ1-2; 10 bases map to TRBD1. The CDR3 has 14 residues. Losses at the gene ends were 5 bases for V and 3 bases for J; bases not matched to a gene: 3. Per germline, CDR1 SGHTA and CDR2 FQGTGA. The CDR3 DNA sequence: TGTGCCAGCAGCCCCGGGACAGGGGACTATGGCTACACCTTC. Its protein is CASSPGTGDYGYTF.

The J gene is TRBJ1-1, the V gene TRBV2; D possibly corresponds to TRBD1 (6 bases). V dropped 6 bases and J dropped 1 base, with 21 bases sitting between them. The CDR3 sequence is 17 residues long. Germline V gives CDR1 SNHLY, CDR2 FYNNEI. CDR3 nucleotides: TGTGCCAGCAGCGAGATAAGTGGGACAAAGAAGAACACTGAAGCTTTCTTT. Protein product: CASSEISGTKKNTEAFF.

The J gene is TRBJ1-1, the V gene TRBV18; possibly TRBD1 for D (6 bases). Germline CDR1 and CDR2: KGHSH and LQKENI. The CDR3 covers 16 residues. Trimming stripped 1 base from V and 5 bases from J, with 17 bases between. The CDR3 is CASSPLLRDRSTEAFF. For the CDR3, the DNA is TGTGCCAGCTCACCACTGCTCCGAGACAGGAGTACTGAAGCTTTCTTT.

This clone was observed once. The rearrangement links TRBV7-2 to TRBJ1-2; D is uncertain. The V and J ends lost 3 bases and 8 bases respectively, with 19 bases between them. Germline CDR1 and CDR2: SGHTA and FQGNSA. CDR3 length equals 15 residues. CDR3 sequence reads: CASSFYEGGVGGYTF. CDR3 nucleotides: TGTGCCAGCAGCTTCTACGAGGGCGGTGTGGGGGGCTACACCTTC.

This chain connects TRBV6-1 to TRBJ1-4; no firm D call. The length of the CDR3 is 15 residues. CDR1 is MNHNS and CDR2 is SASEGT in the germline V gene. V lost 0 bases, J lost 5 bases, and 10 bases lay in between. CDR3 coding DNA: TGTGCCAGCAGTGAAGCGCGTGGTTTCAATGAAAAACTGTTTTTT. It encodes CASSEARGFNEKLFF.

This clone was seen just once. The chain employs TRBV5-1 and TRBJ1-1; D uncertain. Germline CDR1 and CDR2: SGHRS and YFSETQ. The CDR3 has 14 amino acids. V shed 2 bases and J shed 3 bases, with 11 bases lying between them. CDR3 sequence reads: CASSLREADTEAFF. In DNA, the CDR3 is TGCGCCAGCAGCTTAAGGGAAGCGGACACTGAAGCTTTCTTT.

The chain couples TRBV5-1 to TRBJ2-2; 7 bases match TRBD1. Germline CDR1 SGHRS, CDR2 YFSETQ. The CDR3 is 16 residues long. V was pared by 0 bases and J by 1 base, with 3 bases of the junction left unmatched. CDR3: CASSLESGGNTGELFF. The CDR3 nucleotides read TGCGCCAGCAGCTTGGAGTCAGGGGGGAACACCGGGGAGCTGTTTTTT.

This clone was detected once. V usage is TRBV5-1 and J usage is TRBJ1-1, with D possibly being TRBD1 (6 bases). Germline assignment: CDR1 SGHRS and CDR2 YFSETQ. The germline V and J ends were trimmed by 0 bases and 2 bases, with 14 bases remaining between them. The length of the CDR3 is 16 residues. The CDR3 loop reads CASSLVWQGKNTEAFF. The CDR3 coding sequence is TGCGCCAGCAGCTTGGTCTGGCAGGGGAAAAACACTGAAGCTTTCTTT.

The chain employs TRBV6-6 and TRBJ1-6, with D possibly TRBD1 on 6 matching bases. The CDR3 totals 12 residues. Looked up from germline, CDR1 is MNHNY and CDR2 is SVGAGI (reference sequence). V dropped 6 bases and J dropped 13 bases, with 13 bases sitting between them. DNA for the CDR3: TGTGCCAGCAGGCAGACAGGTACCCCCCTCCACTTT. It translates to CASRQTGTPLHF.

The V and J genes are TRBV9 and TRBJ2-5; no definite D call. Germline CDR1 is SGDLS and CDR2 is YYNGEE. Trimming took off 0 bases at V and 5 bases at J, with 14 bases between the two ends. The CDR3 contains 15 residues. In DNA, the CDR3 is TGTGCCAGCAGCGTAGACATCCTCGGGTTCGAGACCCAGTACTTC. It specifies CASSVDILGFETQYF.

The chain has TRBV6-5 and TRBJ2-5; maybe TRBD1 (6 bases). The DNA end is more similar to TRBJ2-7, so the J call may be wrong. Per the germline V gene, CDR1 is MNHEY and CDR2 is SVGAGI. CDR3 length: 14 amino acids. CDR3 region: CASSRTPGVNEQYF. The CDR3, as DNA: TGTGCCAGCAGCAGAACCCCAGGGGTGAACGAGCAGTACTTC.

This clone was found once. This chain links TRBV5-1 with TRBJ1-3; no definite D call. Germline V gives CDR1 SGHRS, CDR2 YFSETQ. Trimming removed 1 base from V and 0 bases from J, with 8 bases in between. This CDR3 has 15 amino acids. The CDR3 reads CASSLSSVSGNTIYF. The CDR3 coding sequence is TGCGCCAGCAGCTTGAGTAGCGTCTCTGGAAACACCATATATTTT.